This is a list of T cell receptor beta chains from one sample in a study of response to subunit inactivated influenza vaccine. In TCRdb, the RT-PCR reads were re-called with MiXCR into one record per CDR3 protein. The sample has about 540,000 distinct CDR3 sequences; roughly 25% are singletons. These data were also reused for a study on T cells expressing NK-cell markers.

The sequencing used CD4+ T cells sorted from PBMCs, collected 12 days after vaccination. These receptors were taken from a man in his fifties who received an inactivated influenza vaccine. The CDR3 runs from the conserved cysteine through the conserved F or W.

J gene | V gene | CDR3 length | CDR3 protein
TRBJ1-1 | TRBV29-1 | 13 | CSVGFTSGTEAFF
TRBJ2-2 | TRBV11-1 | 13 | CASSFVAAGELFF
TRBJ2-1 | TRBV6-2/TRBV6-3 | 13 | CASSSLEYNEQFF
TRBJ1-2 | TRBV25-1 | 12 | CASENRLGGYTF
TRBJ1-4 | TRBV7-2 | 13 | CASSLAFDEKLFF
TRBJ1-4 | TRBV4-2 | 14 | CASSQEPTNEKLFF
TRBJ2-3 | TRBV12-3/TRBV12-4 | 11 | CASSFELDQYF
TRBJ1-2 | TRBV5-6 | 12 | CASSSGTEGYTF
TRBJ2-3 | TRBV5-1 | 17 | CASSTHLGPSGTDTQYF
TRBJ1-2 | TRBV5-1 | 15 | CASSLTGDSNYGYTF
TRBJ1-5 | TRBV20-1 | 14 | CSARDPRGNQPQHF
TRBJ2-6 | TRBV7-3 | 17 | CASSLNGESSGANVLTF
TRBJ2-5 | TRBV7-9 | 17 | CASSFQLAVNNRVTQYF
TRBJ2-5 | TRBV5-6 | 14 | CASSLVSGVETQYF
TRBJ2-7 | TRBV20-1 | 15 | CSAENSRVRSYEQYF
TRBJ2-3 | TRBV30 | 15 | CAWSTTSASTDTQYF
TRBJ2-7 | TRBV20-1 | 16 | CSANNLAKGGMGEQYF
TRBJ1-1 | TRBV3-1 | 13 | CASSQVRGGEAFF
TRBJ2-1 | TRBV28 | 13 | CASMPAGRDEQFF
TRBJ2-1 | TRBV11-1 | 13 | CASSFRSLNEQFF
TRBJ2-1 | TRBV11-2 | 21 | CASSPRPLNILAPKSYNEQFF